The next 6 T cell receptor beta chains were all read from a single sample in a study of blood T cells in healthy people across ages. The use of a sample-barcoded 5' primer and a J-beta primer mix characterized a second PCR of about 7 to 12 cycles. TCRdb processed the 5' RACE reads anew with MiXCR; each CDR3 protein has one entry. The sample lists 780,000 or so distinct CDR3 sequences, about 53% seen once, with 41% in the top ten. Material: blood. Every receptor here comes from a man of 80 years or more in good health.

The chain employs TRBV25-1 and TRBJ2-3, with 10 bases fitting TRBD1. V lost 6 bases to trimming and J lost 14 bases; unmatched junction nucleotides: 17. The CDR3 runs 15 residues. The germline V gene encodes CDR1 MGHDK and CDR2 SYGVNS. The CDR3 nucleotides read TGTGCCAGCAGAGAGACAGGGGGCGCAAGGAGATACGCGTATTTT. Protein product: CASRETGGARRYAYF. Supplemented by reference TRBV25-1 and TRBJ2-3, the full variable domain reads EADIYQTPRYLVIGTGKKITLECSQTMGHDKMYWYQQDPGMELHLIHYSYGVNSTEKGDLSSESTVSRIRTEHFPLTLESARPSHTSQYLCASRETGGARRYAYFGPGTRLTVL.

In this sample, this clonotype turned up a few times. This chain joins TRBV24-1 and TRBJ1-5; TRBD1 agrees at 9 bases. The germline V gene has CDR1 KGHDR and CDR2 SFDVKD. The CDR3 covers 16 residues. V was pared by 4 bases and J by 5 bases, with 8 bases of the junction left unmatched. The CDR3 sequence is CATSETGQGKDQPQHF. In nucleotides, the CDR3 is TGTGCCACCAGTGAGACCGGACAGGGGAAGGATCAGCCCCAGCATTTT.

This clonotype was seen a few times. This rearrangement joins TRBV9 to TRBJ2-3, with a weak D call TRBD2 (6 bases). Trimming cost V 0 bases and J 0 bases, with 11 bases left between them. The CDR3 is made up of 16 amino acids. Germline CDR1 is SGDLS and CDR2 is YYNGEE. For the CDR3, the DNA is TGTGCCAGCAGCGTAGGGGAAGGGACTAGCACAGATACGCAGTATTTT. Residues: CASSVGEGTSTDTQYF. The whole variable domain, filled in from reference TRBV9 and TRBJ2-3, reads DSGVTQTPKHLITATGQRVTLRCSPRSGDLSVYWYQQSLDQGLQFLIQYYNGEERAKGNILERFSAQQFPDLHSELNLSSLELGDSALYFCASSVGEGTSTDTQYFGPGTRLTVL.

This chain connects TRBV14 to TRBJ2-5; 9 nucleotides match TRBD1. The length of the CDR3 is 15 residues. After removal of 4 bases from V and 2 bases from J, the junction contained 5 bases not matched to a gene. Germline V gene sequence: CDR1 SGHDN, CDR2 FVKESK. CDR3 nucleotides: TGTGCCAGCAGCCGATGGGGGACAGGGCAAGAGACCCAGTACTTC. Protein sequence: CASSRWGTGQETQYF.

This clonotype was seen more than once but under ten times. The chain has TRBV7-2 and TRBJ2-1, with TRBD1 identical over 9 bases. The germline CDR1 and CDR2 sequences are SGHTA and FQGNSA. The CDR3 is 17 residues long. J lost 5 bases, V lost 2 bases, and 10 bases had no gene match. As DNA, the CDR3 is TGTGCCAGCAGCTTAAAGGTCCGGGACAGGGTTAACAATGAGCAGTTCTTC. Its translation is CASSLKVRDRVNNEQFF.

Concerning this clonotype itself: An end of the junction does not agree with germline; a read error may underlie this. This sequence joins TRBV20-1 and TRBJ1-1, with 7 bases lining up with TRBD1. Germline V gives CDR1 DFQATT, CDR2 SNEGSKA (reference sequence). The CDR3 is 13 residues long. The CDR3 sequence is CSARGGMGTEAFF. CDR3 nucleotide sequence: TGTAGTGCTAGAGGGGGCATGGGCACTGAAGCTTTCTTT.